This T cell receptor (beta chain) was identified in a study of human T cells and chemical hapten exposure. MiXCR, run by TCRdb on the RACE reads, gives a single entry per CDR3 protein. The repertoire includes approximately 400,000 distinct CDR3 sequences, 4.8% of them detected once, and approximately 2.1% sits in the top ten. The time point was: patch test 1, 2 weeks after DPC sensitization. Treatment defined: therapeutic diphenylcyclopropenone sensitization with weekly scalp DPC. This clonotype was counted ten times or more. Germline V gene lookup returns CDR1 LGHNA and CDR2 YNFKEQ. This CDR3 comprises 15 residues. Trimming left V 2 bases short and J 4 bases short, with 12 bases between.

The chain is built from TRBV4-2 and TRBJ1-5; weak D call: TRBD1 (6 bases). The specimen was whole blood, collected in connection with sensitization to the hapten diphenylcyclopropenone (DPC). The TCR originated in a woman in her fifties or sixties with alopecia areata. Some clones in this sample may be carry-over from other donors' samples. DNA for the CDR3: TGTGCCAGCAGCCAATCCGGGACACCAAATCAGCCCCAGCATTTT. It yields the protein CASSQSGTPNQPQHF.